These 18 T cell receptor beta chains originate from one sample sequenced in a study of graft-versus-host responses after intestinal transplantation (dated by TCRdb to about 2021). The sample's time point label, decoded: cells obtained before transplantation from donor or recipient. These receptors' antigens are unknown. The library relied on the immunoSEQ multiplex PCR assay. In its TCRdb copy, this immuneACCESS table keeps in-frame sequences only and misses some clones. Where compared with another copy, unresolved V genes explain less than half of these, and the others have no known cause. The sample has 90,000 to 130,000 clones on record, 90% to 95% of them singletons. 1% to 1.5% of the sample is held by the ten biggest clonotypes. Sequenced here: unstimulated CD8+ T cells sorted from spleen or lymph node cells, sampled before transplant. The receptors here all came from a human donor who was the organ donor for an intestinal transplant.

The DNA for the CDR3 is TGCAGCGTTGTTTTCTCGGGGGCTGAAGCTTTCTTT. Its translation: CSVVFSGAEAFF. V usage is TRBV29-1 and J usage is TRBJ1-1; TRBD1 is a possible D gene (5 bases). The CDR3 sequence is 12 residues long. V was cut by 4 bases and J by 6 bases, with 12 bases left in between. Germline values: CDR1 SQVTM, CDR2 ANQGSEA.

The chain combines TRBV6-5 with TRBJ2-7, with 8 bases lining up with TRBD1. The CDR3 totals 14 residues. Germline CDR1 MNHEY, CDR2 SVGAGI. J was trimmed by 5 bases and V by 5 bases; bases with no gene match: 8. The CDR3 DNA follows: TGTGCCAGCAGTGTTCAGACAGGGGAGGACGAGCAGTACTTC. The encoded protein is CASSVQTGEDEQYF.

In nucleotides, the CDR3 is TGCGCCAGCAGCTTTGACTACGGGGAGCTGTTTTTT. Encoded protein: CASSFDYGELFF. V is TRBV5-1 and J is TRBJ2-2, with D maybe TRBD2 (5 bases). In germline, CDR1 is SGHRS, CDR2 YFSETQ. Trimming took off 2 bases at V and 7 bases at J, with 6 bases between the two ends. This CDR3 region has 12 residues.

This clone occurred once. V gene TRBV18 combines with J gene TRBJ2-7, with 7 bases matching TRBD2. There are 14 residues in the CDR3. CDR1 is KGHSH, CDR2 LQKENI, per germline. The ends lost 5 bases at V and 0 bases at J; junction bases unmatched: 4. The CDR3 DNA reads TGTGCCAGCTCATCCCTAGCGGACTCCTACGAGCAGTACTTC. Amino acid sequence: CASSSLADSYEQYF.

The J gene is TRBJ2-7, the V gene TRBV19; 8 bases agree with TRBD2. J was trimmed by 2 bases and V by 5 bases; bases with no gene match: 5. Germline V CDR1 and CDR2: LNHDA, SQIVND (reference sequence). CDR3 length: 14 residues. The DNA of the CDR3 is TGTGCCAGTAGTCCCACAGCGGGGGCCTACGAGCAGTACTTC. Amino acids: CASSPTAGAYEQYF.

V gene TRBV9 combines with J gene TRBJ2-2; D is unresolved. Germline V lookup: CDR1 SGDLS, CDR2 YYNGEE. This CDR3 spans 14 amino acids. V was clipped by 7 bases and J by 1 base, with 11 bases between them. The CDR3 loop reads CASGIEENTGELFF. In DNA form, the CDR3 reads TGTGCCAGCGGGATTGAGGAGAACACCGGGGAGCTGTTTTTT.

This clone was seen more than once but under ten times. The DNA for the CDR3 is TGTGCCACACGGACGGGGGGCACTGAAGCTTTCTTT. Translated: CATRTGGTEAFF. The V and J genes are TRBV2 and TRBJ1-1; TRBD1 might be the D (5 bases). Germline CDR1 reads SNHLY; CDR2 reads FYNNEI. Deletions cut 10 bases from V and 4 bases from J, with 13 bases between. The CDR3 spans 12 residues.

The chain recombines TRBV4-1 with TRBJ2-5; maybe TRBD2 (6 bases). The J call may not be correct, given that the DNA end is closer to TRBJ2-7. CDR3 length equals 15 residues. The germline CDR1 and CDR2 sequences are MGHRA and YSYEKL. In nucleotides, the CDR3 is TGCGCCAGCAGCCAAGGTCGGGGGACCTCCTACGAGCAGTACTTC. Protein product: CASSQGRGTSYEQYF.

This clone showed up just once. This chain connects TRBV11-2 to TRBJ2-3; D might be TRBD2 (5 bases). Trimming took off 5 bases at V and 2 bases at J, with 14 bases between the two ends. There are 15 residues in the CDR3. Germline V gene data show CDR1 as SGHAT and CDR2 as FQNNGV. The CDR3 DNA follows: TGTGCCAGCAGCGTGGACTGGCACGACACAGATACGCAGTATTTT. Its translation: CASSVDWHDTDTQYF.

This clone was seen once. The chain is built from TRBV28 and TRBJ1-1; D is unresolved. The CDR3 is 13 amino acids. Between the trimmed V and J ends, which lost 3 bases and 4 bases, there was a span of 9 bases. CDR1 is MDHEN, CDR2 SYDVKM, per germline. This chain's CDR3 is CASSFEVATEAFF. DNA of the CDR3: TGTGCCAGCAGTTTCGAGGTTGCCACTGAAGCTTTCTTT.

The genes are TRBV27 and TRBJ2-3; D possibly corresponds to TRBD2 (6 bases). The germline V and J ends were trimmed by 6 bases and 6 bases, with 16 bases remaining between them. Germline CDR1 is MNHEY and CDR2 is SMNVEV (reference sequence). The CDR3 is made up of 14 amino acids. The CDR3: CASRPGLTADTQYF. The DNA for the CDR3 is TGTGCCAGCAGACCGGGACTTACTGCGGATACGCAGTATTTT.

This clone was recorded once. The chain couples TRBV2 to TRBJ2-1, with no clear D. CDR1 is SNHLY and CDR2 is FYNNEI in the germline V gene. This CDR3 is built from 11 residues. Trimming stripped 7 bases from V and 5 bases from J, with 6 bases between. CDR3 protein: CASILDNEQFF. The CDR3 DNA follows: TGTGCCAGCATCCTGGACAATGAGCAGTTCTTC.

The rearrangement links TRBV19 to TRBJ2-3, with 11 bases that match TRBD2. After removal of 6 bases from V and 0 bases from J, the junction contained 5 bases not matched to a gene. The CDR3 runs 16 residues. Germline V gene lookup returns CDR1 LNHDA and CDR2 SQIVND (reference sequence). CDR3 loop: CASRGGLAASTDTQYF. Written as DNA, the CDR3 is TGTGCCAGTAGAGGGGGACTAGCGGCTAGCACAGATACGCAGTATTTT.

The genes are TRBV5-4 and TRBJ2-2, with 14 bases fitting TRBD2. Germline CDR1 SGHNT, CDR2 YYREEE (reference sequence). The ends lost 6 bases at V and 5 bases at J; junction bases unmatched: 6. The CDR3 sequence is 16 residues long. In nucleotides, the CDR3 is TGTGCCAGCACCCAAGGACTAGCGGGAGGTACCGGGGAGCTGTTTTTT. Amino acid sequence: CASTQGLAGGTGELFF.

The chain carries TRBV6-6 and TRBJ2-7; TRBD1 agrees at 10 bases. Per germline, CDR1 MNHNY and CDR2 SVGAGI (reference sequence). J lost 5 bases, V lost 3 bases, and 7 bases had no gene match. CDR3 length: 15 amino acids. The chain's CDR3 is CASSYRDRGGDEQYF. In DNA, the CDR3 is TGTGCCAGCAGTTATCGGGACAGGGGAGGCGACGAGCAGTACTTC.

The chain uses TRBV27 and TRBJ2-7; 7 bases agree with TRBD1. V shed 8 bases, J shed 5 bases, and the junction held 9 bases outside the gene matches. This CDR3 spans 13 amino acids. The germline V gene encodes CDR1 MNHEY and CDR2 SMNVEV (reference sequence). CDR3 protein: CASAQGLGNEQYF. The DNA of the CDR3 is TGTGCCAGCGCACAGGGGTTGGGGAACGAGCAGTACTTC.

The count of this clone is one. J is TRBJ2-6 and V is TRBV30; D is unclear. The CDR3 runs to 11 residues. Deletions cut 0 bases from V and 11 bases from J, with 5 bases between. Germline V gene data show CDR1 as GTSNPN and CDR2 as SVGIG (reference sequence). CDR3 in DNA: TGTGCCTGGAGTGTACCCGACGTCCTGACTTTC. Translation gives CAWSVPDVLTF.

This rearrangement joins TRBV18 to TRBJ1-5; D gene ambiguous. The V gene lost 4 bases and the J gene lost 4 bases, with 8 bases spanning the gap. This CDR3 spans 13 amino acids. Germline lookup yields CDR1 KGHSH and CDR2 LQKENI. CDR3 nucleotide sequence: TGTGCCAGCTCACTAGGGATTAATCAGCCCCAGCATTTT. Its protein product is CASSLGINQPQHF.